The source of this T cell receptor beta chain is a study of T cell repertoires in cytomegalovirus infection. Study details: Selected CMV epitopes included recently identified HLA-C-restricted ones as well as well-studied HLA-B-restricted ones. From public TCR beta signatures came an indication of both CMV infection and matching HLA type. Study-wide results and limits: Within the response measured ex vivo, HLA-C-restricted CMV-specific TCR beta clonotypes were dominant.

MiXCR was run by TCRdb on the reads, yielding one entry per CDR3 protein. The sample has a few hundred thousand distinct CDR3 sequences, almost 40% seen once; the top ten hold 48%. Germline V CDR1 and CDR2: SGHVS, FQNEAQ. This CDR3 region has 17 residues. Trimming removed 4 bases from V and 1 base from J, with 17 bases in between. In the case of this clonotype: Its antigen is not identified.

The specimen comprised cultured PBMCs, sampled from culture after CMV antigen stimulation. The gene calls are TRBV7-8 and TRBJ2-4; no definite D call. The TCR was taken from a human donor in good health (CMV status not recorded). Some clones in this sample may be carry-over from other donors' samples. CDR3 nucleotides: TGTGCCAGCAGCTATAGCCCGCGGTGGCGGGCCAAAAACATTCAGTACTTC. This codes for CASSYSPRWRAKNIQYF.